Included here is one TCR beta chain sequence, with context. Its antigen is as yet unknown. Sequenced by immunoSEQ multiplex PCR; TCRdb stores in-frame clones only, minus some. The data show around 60,000 clones, 80% to 90% seen once. This CDR3 is built from 12 residues. Germline trimming cut 0 bases from V and 7 bases from J; bases unmatched to any gene: 0. Germline CDR1 and CDR2: SGHRS and YFSETQ. The timepoints at which blood was sampled were baseline, cycle 4 day 1, and cycle 7 day 1. The data were taken from a study of OX40 agonist ivuxolimab in advanced cancers. Study-wide findings and caveats: In a subset of nonresponders, normalized T-cell clonal expansion was also low.

The rearrangement joins TRBV5-1 to TRBJ1-1; TRBD1 matches at 7 bases. Sequenced here: CD4+ or CD8+ T cells sorted from blood, sampled in a trial of the OX40 agonist ivuxolimab. This TCR was sampled from an adult with an advanced solid tumor such as melanoma, head and neck, liver or kidney cancer. The CDR3 here is CASSLGDSEAFF. The CDR3 DNA sequence: TGCGCCAGCAGCTTGGGGGACAGTGAAGCTTTCTTT.